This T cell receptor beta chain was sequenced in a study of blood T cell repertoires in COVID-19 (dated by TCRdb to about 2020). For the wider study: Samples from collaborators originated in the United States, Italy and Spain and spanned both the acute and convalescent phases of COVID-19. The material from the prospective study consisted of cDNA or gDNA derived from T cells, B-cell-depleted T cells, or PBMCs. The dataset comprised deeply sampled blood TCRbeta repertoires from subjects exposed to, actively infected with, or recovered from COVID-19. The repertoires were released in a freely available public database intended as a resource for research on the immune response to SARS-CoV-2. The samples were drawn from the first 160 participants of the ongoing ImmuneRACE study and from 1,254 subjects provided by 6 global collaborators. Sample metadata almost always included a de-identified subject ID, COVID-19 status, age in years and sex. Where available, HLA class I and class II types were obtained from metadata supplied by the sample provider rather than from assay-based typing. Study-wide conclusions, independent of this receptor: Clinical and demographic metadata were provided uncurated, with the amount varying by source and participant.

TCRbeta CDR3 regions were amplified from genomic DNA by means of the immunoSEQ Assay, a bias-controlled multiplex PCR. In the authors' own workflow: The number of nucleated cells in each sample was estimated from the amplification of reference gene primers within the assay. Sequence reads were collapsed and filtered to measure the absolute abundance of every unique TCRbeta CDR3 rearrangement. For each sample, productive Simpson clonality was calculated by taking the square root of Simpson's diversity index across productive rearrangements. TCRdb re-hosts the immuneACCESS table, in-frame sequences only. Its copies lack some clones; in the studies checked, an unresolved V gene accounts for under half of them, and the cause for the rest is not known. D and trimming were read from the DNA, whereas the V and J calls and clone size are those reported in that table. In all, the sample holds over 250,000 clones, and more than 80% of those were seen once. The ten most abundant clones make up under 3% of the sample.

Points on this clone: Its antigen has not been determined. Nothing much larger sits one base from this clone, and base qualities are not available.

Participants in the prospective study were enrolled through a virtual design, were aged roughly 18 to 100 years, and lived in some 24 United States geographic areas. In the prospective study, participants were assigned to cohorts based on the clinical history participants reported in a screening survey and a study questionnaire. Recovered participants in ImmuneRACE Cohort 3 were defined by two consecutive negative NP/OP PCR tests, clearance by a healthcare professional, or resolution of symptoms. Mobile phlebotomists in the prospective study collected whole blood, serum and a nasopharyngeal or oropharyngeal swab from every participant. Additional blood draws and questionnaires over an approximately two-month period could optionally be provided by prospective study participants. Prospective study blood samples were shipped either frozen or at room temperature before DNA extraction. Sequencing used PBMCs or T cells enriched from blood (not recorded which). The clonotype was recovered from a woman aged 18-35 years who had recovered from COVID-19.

CDR3 reads: CASSPKDRGSGTGELFF. The bases read TGTGCCAGCAGCCCCAAAGACAGGGGGTCAGGCACCGGGGAGCTGTTTTTT. Rearrangement joined TRBV7-8 to TRBJ2-2; TRBD1 aligns with 9 central bases. Germline trimming amounts to 5 bases on V and 4 bases on J, with 11 as the count of junction bases outside the gene matches. The CDR3 goes from the cysteine to the phenylalanine over 17 residues. This entry keeps only the CDR3 DNA: 51 bases, framed from base 1. CDR1 is given as SGHVS and CDR2 as FQNEAQ, both from the germline V gene.